Sequencing of this T cell receptor (beta chain) was carried out in a study of prognosis after radiotherapy for stage I lung cancer. CDR3 length: 14 residues. With 0 bases removed from V and 5 bases from J, the gap between germline ends came to 12 bases. The germline V gene has CDR1 SGHRS and CDR2 YFSETQ. TCR beta CDR3 amplification from genomic DNA was performed by two-round multiplex PCR. First-round PCR employed TRBV- and TRBJ-specific primers for each gene. One entry per CDR3 protein, called by TCRdb with MiXCR from the multiplex PCR reads. The sample contains about 14,000 distinct CDR3 sequences, roughly 31% of which appear only once.

The receptor was derived from a donor aged 50 or older with non-small cell lung cancer. The chain is built from TRBV5-1 and TRBJ2-7, with unresolved D. The sequencing here drew on PBMCs, taken before or after stereotactic body radiation therapy (not recorded which). This CDR3 is CASSLAFSDHEQYF. CDR3 bases: TGCGCCAGCAGCTTGGCCTTCTCGGACCACGAGCAGTACTTC.